Following are 29 T cell receptor beta chains from one sample sequenced in a study of T-cell reconstitution after alpha-beta-depleted transplantation in children. During its preparation, the TCRbeta library received unique molecular identifiers. In TCRdb, the PCR reads were re-called with MiXCR into one record per CDR3 protein. The table has 550,000 to 600,000 distinct CDR3 sequences, 20% to 25% seen once; the top ten hold roughly an eighth. The starting material was PBMCs, mostly from graft donor cells, obtained 360 days after TCRalphabeta/CD19-depleted stem cell transplant. Receptors were obtained from a boy under two years old who had a stem cell transplant for acute myeloid leukemia, so the T cells may come from the graft donor.

In its sample, this clonotype was seen a few times. The rearrangement joins TRBV2 to TRBJ1-1; D possibly corresponds to TRBD1 (6 bases). The CDR3 length is 18 residues. The V end was cut by 8 bases, the J end by 1 base, with 26 bases between. Germline V CDR1 and CDR2: SNHLY, FYNNEI. CDR3 nucleotide sequence: TGTGCCAGCCAAGGACAGTACCGATTGAATACTGGGAACACTGAAGCTTTCTTT. It specifies CASQGQYRLNTGNTEAFF.

This chain uses TRBV20-1 with TRBJ1-5; perhaps TRBD1 as D (6 bases). Germline assignment: CDR1 DFQATT and CDR2 SNEGSKA (reference sequence). The CDR3 runs to 15 residues. Trimming cost V 3 bases and J 3 bases, with 15 bases left between them. In nucleotides, the CDR3 is TGCAGTGCTAGCCTCAGACAGGTTAACAATCAGCCCCAGCATTTT. This encodes CSASLRQVNNQPQHF.

This clonotype was seen more than once but under ten times. This sequence joins TRBV7-2 and TRBJ1-5; D is uncertain. The length of the CDR3 is 17 residues. CDR1 is SGHTA and CDR2 is FQGNSA in the germline V gene. V was trimmed by 1 base and J by 0 bases, leaving 13 bases between them. This CDR3 reads CASSLGAGRYSNQPQHF. CDR3 coding DNA: TGTGCCAGCAGCTTAGGAGCCGGGAGATATAGCAATCAGCCCCAGCATTTT. The whole variable domain, filled in from reference TRBV7-2 and TRBJ1-5, reads GAGVSQSPSNKVTEKGKDVELRCDPISGHTALYWYRQSLGQGLEFLIYFQGNSAPDKSGLPSDRFSAERTGGSVSTLTIQRTQQEDSAVYLCASSLGAGRYSNQPQHFGDGTRLSIL.

The sample holds many counts of this clonotype. The chain joins TRBV14 to TRBJ2-3; D gene uncertain. The CDR3 length is 12 residues. Germline values: CDR1 SGHDN, CDR2 FVKESK. V shed 0 bases and J shed 7 bases, with 5 bases lying between them. The CDR3 region is CASSQERYTQYF. CDR3 sequence (DNA): TGTGCCAGCAGCCAAGAGAGGTATACGCAGTATTTT.

The J gene is TRBJ1-5, the V gene TRBV20-1, with D possibly matching TRBD1 (6 bases). The CDR3 runs to 12 residues. Trimming shortened V by 3 bases and J by 6 bases, and 9 bases separated the two germline ends. Germline V CDR1 and CDR2: DFQATT, SNEGSKA (reference sequence). The CDR3 region is CSARAGVQPQHF. The CDR3 bases are TGCAGTGCTAGGGCAGGGGTTCAGCCCCAGCATTTT.

This clonotype was picked up many times. The chain carries TRBV10-2 and TRBJ2-7; 8 nucleotides agree with TRBD1. The V and J ends lost 6 bases and 6 bases, in that order; junction bases with no gene match: 7. This CDR3 contains 13 residues. Germline-derived CDR1 and CDR2 are WSHSY and SAAADI. This CDR3 is CASRRQGAVEQYV. The CDR3 bases are TGCGCCAGCAGACGTCAGGGGGCTGTCGAGCAGTACGTC.

This sequence joins TRBV20-1 and TRBJ1-1, with D maybe TRBD1 (6 bases). Germline CDR1 reads DFQATT; CDR2 reads SNEGSKA (reference sequence). The CDR3 is made up of 15 amino acids. CDR3 loop: CSTRPGGRVNTEAFF. The CDR3 nucleotides read TGCAGCACCCGACCGGGGGGCCGGGTGAACACTGAAGCTTTCTTT.

The V gene is TRBV15, the J gene TRBJ2-1, with 9 bases matching TRBD1. Germline V CDR1 and CDR2: LNHNV, YYDKDF (reference sequence). Losses at the gene ends were 1 base for V and 6 bases for J; bases not matched to a gene: 10. This CDR3 is 17 amino acids long. The DNA for the CDR3 is TGTGCCACCAGCAGAGCCTCCGGGACAGGGAACCCCAATGAGCAGTTCTTC. As protein: CATSRASGTGNPNEQFF.

This clonotype has at least ten counts. V usage is TRBV27 and J usage is TRBJ2-2; TRBD1 is a possible D gene (5 bases). CDR1 and CDR2 from the germline V gene are MNHEY and SMNVEV (reference sequence). CDR3 size: 16 residues. The V gene lost 6 bases and the J gene lost 5 bases, with 19 bases spanning the gap. Here the CDR3 DNA reads TGTGCCAGCAGGGAGTCCGGACAAATCGTGACCGGGGAGCTGTTTTTT. It specifies CASRESGQIVTGELFF.

This clonotype has only a few counts. This rearrangement joins TRBV20-1 to TRBJ1-2; no clear D. Germline lookup yields CDR1 DFQATT and CDR2 SNEGSKA (reference sequence). The CDR3 is 16 residues long. Trimming shortened V by 0 bases and J by 2 bases, and 16 bases separated the two germline ends. The CDR3 DNA follows: TGCAGTGCTAGAGAAGTGGCCCGGGGTTGGAACTATGGCTACACCTTC. Translation gives CSAREVARGWNYGYTF.

The chain employs TRBV5-1 and TRBJ1-5; TRBD1 is a possible D gene (6 bases). V lost 0 bases and J 6 bases, leaving 10 bases between the germline ends. The CDR3 spans 14 residues. CDR1 is SGHRS, CDR2 YFSETQ, per germline. For the CDR3, the DNA is TGCGCCAGCAGCTTGGCAGGGGATAGTCAGCCCCAGCATTTT. This sequence encodes CASSLAGDSQPQHF.

This clonotype was found many times. The CDR3 DNA is TGTGCCAGCAGTTTAGGGGCAGCCTCTGGAAACACCATATATTTT. The encoded protein is CASSLGAASGNTIYF. The V and J genes are TRBV12-3 or TRBV12-4 and TRBJ1-3; D remains unclear. The CDR3 covers 15 residues. V lost 1 base to trimming and J lost 0 bases, with 7 bases between them.

This clonotype was counted ten times or more. This sequence joins TRBV20-1 and TRBJ2-7; a possible D gene is TRBD1 (6 bases). The CDR3 consists of 15 residues. With 0 bases removed from V and 0 bases from J, the gap between germline ends came to 12 bases. The germline CDR1 and CDR2 sequences are DFQATT and SNEGSKA (reference sequence). The CDR3 region is CSARDTQQGSYEQYF. CDR3 in DNA: TGCAGTGCTAGAGATACCCAACAGGGCTCCTACGAGCAGTACTTC.

This clonotype has a count of ten or more. The chain uses TRBV10-3 and TRBJ1-1, with D perhaps matching TRBD1 (5 bases). The CDR3 is 13 residues long. Trimming removed 6 bases from V and 1 base from J, with 9 bases in between. Looked up from germline, CDR1 is ENHRY and CDR2 is SYGVKD. The CDR3 sequence: CAISDRKNTEAFF. The CDR3 region has the DNA TGTGCCATCAGCGACAGAAAGAACACTGAAGCTTTCTTT.

The gene calls are TRBV12-3 or TRBV12-4 and TRBJ2-5; 11 nucleotides align to TRBD1. This CDR3 spans 17 amino acids. With 1 base clipped from V and 3 bases from J, the junction kept 7 bases outside the gene matches. The CDR3 protein is CASSLDGTGGLEETQYF. In DNA, the CDR3 is TGTGCCAGCAGTTTAGATGGGACAGGGGGGTTGGAAGAGACCCAGTACTTC.

At least ten counts were recorded for this clonotype. This sequence joins TRBV20-1 and TRBJ2-6; D possibly corresponds to TRBD1 (6 bases). V was cut by 0 bases and J by 2 bases, with 11 bases left in between. The V gene's germline CDR1 is DFQATT and CDR2 SNEGSKA (reference sequence). The CDR3 is 16 residues long. Written as DNA, the CDR3 is TGCAGTGCTAGAGATCTTTGGACAGCTGGGGCCAACGTCCTGACTTTC. Protein: CSARDLWTAGANVLTF.

Only one count was recorded for this clonotype. The chain joins TRBV24-1 to TRBJ2-3; the D gene is possibly TRBD1 (7 bases). The CDR3 is 24 residues long. The V end was cut by 6 bases, the J end by 5 bases, with 44 bases between. The V gene's germline CDR1 is KGHDR and CDR2 SFDVKD. The CDR3 reads CATSLDRPPRCTPGGTDGEDTQYF. The CDR3 DNA reads as TGTGCCACCAGTTTGGACCGGCCCCCAAGATGTACACCAGGAGGGACAGATGGGGAAGATACGCAGTATTTT.

The rearrangement joins TRBV4-2 to TRBJ2-5, with 15 bases that match TRBD2. Germline V lookup: CDR1 LGHNA, CDR2 YNFKEQ. This CDR3 has 20 residues. J was trimmed by 5 bases and V by 1 base; bases with no gene match: 14. The CDR3 spells CASSQASPGTSGGPEETQYF. The DNA for the CDR3 is TGTGCCAGCAGCCAAGCCTCCCCCGGGACTAGCGGGGGGCCAGAGGAGACCCAGTACTTC.

Only a few counts were recorded for this clonotype. This chain connects TRBV6-2 or TRBV6-3 to TRBJ2-5; D is unclear. The V end lost 8 bases, the J end lost 5 bases, and 12 bases lay between the germline ends. CDR1 is MNHEY, CDR2 SVGEGT, per germline. This CDR3 spans 12 amino acids. In DNA, the CDR3 is TGTGCCAGCGGTAGTGGGCGGGAGACCCAGTACTTC. This encodes CASGSGRETQYF.

The rearrangement joins TRBV6-2 or TRBV6-3 to TRBJ2-7; D is uncertain. Trimming pared 7 bases from V and 8 bases from J, leaving 21 bases between. CDR3 size: 14 residues. CDR1 MNHEY and CDR2 SVGEGT come from the germline V gene. The CDR3 region has the DNA TGTGCCAGCACCTGGACCCCCGACGGATCAAAGCAGTACTTC. Encoded protein: CASTWTPDGSKQYF.

This chain connects TRBV12-3 or TRBV12-4 to TRBJ2-2; possibly TRBD1 for D (5 bases). With 6 bases removed from V and 1 base from J, the gap between germline ends came to 15 bases. There are 16 residues in the CDR3. The CDR3 coding sequence is TGTGCCAGCAGCCCTCCCAGGGCCCTGAACACCGGGGAGCTGTTTTTT. Amino acids: CASSPPRALNTGELFF.

V and J are TRBV7-9 and TRBJ2-1; D gene uncertain. Germline V gene lookup returns CDR1 SEHNR and CDR2 FQNEAQ (reference sequence). Deletions cut 3 bases from V and 3 bases from J, with 6 bases between. This CDR3 region has 13 residues. CDR3 bases: TGTGCCAGCAGCTTCCTAGTCTACAATGAGCAGTTCTTC. Translation gives CASSFLVYNEQFF.

This clonotype has ten or more counts. The V call is TRBV7-9, the J call TRBJ2-3; D gene uncertain. V was shortened by 3 bases and J by 4 bases, with 8 bases between the two germline ends. This CDR3 comprises 13 residues. Germline V gene lookup returns CDR1 SEHNR and CDR2 FQNEAQ (reference sequence). This chain's CDR3 is CASSFHMADTQYF. In DNA form, the CDR3 reads TGTGCCAGCAGCTTCCACATGGCAGATACGCAGTATTTT.

This clonotype turned up a few times. The rearrangement links TRBV7-2 to TRBJ2-7, with TRBD2 identical over 13 bases. CDR1 is SGHTA, CDR2 FQGNSA, per germline. V lost 5 bases and J lost 1; bases outside the gene matches: 8. This CDR3 is built from 17 residues. CDR3: CASSEPGLAGLSYEQYF. DNA of the CDR3: TGTGCCAGCAGCGAACCGGGACTAGCGGGGCTTTCCTACGAGCAGTACTTC. Variable domain in full (rest from reference TRBV7-2 and TRBJ2-7): GAGVSQSPSNKVTEKGKDVELRCDPISGHTALYWYRQSLGQGLEFLIYFQGNSAPDKSGLPSDRFSAERTGGSVSTLTIQRTQQEDSAVYLCASSEPGLAGLSYEQYFGPGTRLTVT.

The rearrangement joins TRBV4-3 to TRBJ2-7; D may be TRBD2 (5 bases). Per germline, CDR1 LGHNA and CDR2 YSLEER. V dropped 0 bases and J dropped 3 bases, with 15 bases sitting between them. CDR3 length equals 16 residues. The chain's CDR3 is CASSQDLATDLYEQYF. The CDR3 region has the DNA TGCGCCAGCAGCCAAGATCTAGCAACAGACCTCTACGAGCAGTACTTC.

This chain connects TRBV5-1 to TRBJ2-7; perhaps TRBD2 as D (5 bases). Germline values: CDR1 SGHRS, CDR2 YFSETQ. Between the trimmed V and J ends, which lost 0 bases and 5 bases, there was a span of 12 bases. CDR3 length: 14 residues. The CDR3 region is CASSLEVASHEQYF. The CDR3 nucleotides are TGCGCCAGCAGCTTGGAGGTGGCTAGCCACGAGCAGTACTTC.

DNA for the CDR3: TGCGCCAGCAGGGGGGGGTTCACAGATACGCAGTATTTT. Its translation: CASRGGFTDTQYF. The V and J genes are TRBV10-2 and TRBJ2-3; 7 bases match TRBD2. The CDR3 sequence is 13 residues long. The V segment lost 6 bases and the J segment 2 bases; nucleotides outside the gene matches: 2. Germline assignment: CDR1 WSHSY and CDR2 SAAADI.

This clonotype was detected only a few times. This chain links TRBV28 with TRBJ2-1; the match to TRBD2 covers 8 bases. This CDR3 has 15 amino acids. V lost 3 bases to trimming and J lost 10 bases; unmatched junction nucleotides: 11. The germline CDR1 and CDR2 sequences are MDHEN and SYDVKM. The CDR3 reads CASSLGRSGGNEQFF. The DNA of the CDR3 is TGTGCCAGCAGTTTGGGACGAAGCGGGGGTAACGAGCAGTTCTTC. Looking up the rest from reference TRBV28 and TRBJ2-1 gives the full variable domain: DVKVTQSSRYLVKRTGEKVFLECVQDMDHENMFWYRQDPGLGLRLIYFSYDVKMKEKGDIPEGYSVSREKKERFSLILESASTNQTSMYLCASSLGRSGGNEQFFGPGTRLTVL.

This clonotype came up a few times. The J gene is TRBJ2-1, the V gene TRBV29-1; 13 nucleotides agree with TRBD2. Per germline, CDR1 SQVTM and CDR2 ANQGSEA. The V and J ends lost 6 bases and 6 bases, in that order; junction bases with no gene match: 5. The CDR3 extends over 14 amino acids. CDR3 in amino acids: CSVGGLAGINEQFF. The CDR3 DNA reads TGCAGCGTAGGGGGACTAGCGGGGATCAATGAGCAGTTCTTC.